Listed here are 8 T cell receptor beta chains from one sample, sequenced in a study of human T cells and chemical hapten exposure. TCRdb recomputed calls from the RACE reads with MiXCR, one row per CDR3 protein. This sample has some 49,000 distinct CDR3 sequences, with about 10% found just once. Time point specified: patch test 1, 2 weeks after DPC sensitization. Treatment in this sample: therapeutic diphenylcyclopropenone sensitization with weekly scalp DPC. The input for sequencing was whole blood, taken in connection with sensitization to the hapten diphenylcyclopropenone (DPC). The origin of the receptors is a woman in her 50s with alopecia areata. Some clones in this sample may be carry-over from other donors' samples.

This clonotype was recorded a few times. This sequence joins TRBV7-2 and TRBJ1-1; no clear D. The CDR3 loop spans 14 amino acids. The V and J ends lost 6 bases and 1 base respectively, with 12 bases between them. Germline CDR1 is SGHTA and CDR2 is FQGNSA. This CDR3 is CASRSFRRNTEAFF. CDR3 nucleotide sequence: TGTGCCAGCAGGTCGTTTCGGCGGAACACTGAAGCTTTCTTT.

This clonotype has a count of ten or more. J is TRBJ2-1 and V is TRBV18; the match to TRBD2 covers 10 bases. Germline trimming cut 5 bases from V and 8 bases from J; bases unmatched to any gene: 12. Germline V gives CDR1 KGHSH, CDR2 LQKENI. The CDR3 consists of 16 residues. This chain's CDR3 is CASSELAGSPSDEQFF. The CDR3 DNA follows: TGTGCCAGCTCAGAACTAGCGGGAAGCCCCTCGGATGAGCAGTTCTTC.

This clonotype was observed at least ten times. This chain connects TRBV6-2 or TRBV6-3 to TRBJ2-7; no clear D. CDR1 and CDR2 from the germline V gene are MNHEY and SVGEGT. V lost 2 bases to trimming and J lost 3 bases, with 23 bases between them. The CDR3 has 18 amino acids. In DNA, the CDR3 is TGTGCCAGCAGTTACGCTGCCCCGGGCACTGACTGGGACTACGAGCAGTACTTC. Translating it yields CASSYAAPGTDWDYEQYF.

This chain links TRBV5-5 with TRBJ1-5, with 10 bases matching TRBD1. Trimming at V came to 0 bases and at J to 6 bases, leaving 9 bases not matched to a gene. Germline V lookup: CDR1 SGHKS, CDR2 YYEKEE (reference sequence). The CDR3 has 17 residues. CDR3 loop: CASSLELWDRGFQPQHF. Here the CDR3 DNA reads TGTGCCAGCAGCTTGGAATTATGGGACAGGGGTTTTCAGCCCCAGCATTTT.

In this sample, this clonotype turned up many times. The rearrangement joins TRBV20-1 to TRBJ2-1; 7 positions agree with TRBD2. The CDR3 loop spans 15 amino acids. Germline V gene sequence: CDR1 DFQATT, CDR2 SNEGSKA (reference sequence). The V gene end was trimmed by 6 bases and the J gene end by 0 bases; junction bases not matched to a gene: 8. As DNA, the CDR3 is TGCAGTGCATCCGGGGGGAGAAGCTCCTACAATGAGCAGTTCTTC. It codes for CSASGGRSSYNEQFF.

The table lists this clonotype with many counts. V and J are TRBV27 and TRBJ2-3, with TRBD2 identical over 10 bases. The CDR3 runs 15 residues. The V gene end was trimmed by 5 bases and the J gene end by 4 bases; junction bases not matched to a gene: 6. Germline lookup yields CDR1 MNHEY and CDR2 SMNVEV (reference sequence). The CDR3 is CASSPGTSEADTQYF. The CDR3 DNA follows: TGTGCCAGCAGTCCCGGGACTAGCGAGGCAGATACGCAGTATTTT.

This clonotype was seen only a few times. CDR3 bases: TGTGCCAGCAGCTTAGTGGGGGGATCAGTCCTCTCACGTGGCTACACCTTC. It specifies CASSLVGGSVLSRGYTF. V is TRBV7-2 and J is TRBJ1-2, with D possibly TRBD1 on 5 matching bases. Deletions cut 1 base from V and 7 bases from J, with 22 bases between. The CDR3 contains 17 residues. Germline V CDR1 and CDR2: SGHTA, FQGNSA.

This clonotype was detected ten times or more. The genes are TRBV6-1 and TRBJ1-1; possibly TRBD1 for D (6 bases). The germline gives CDR1 MNHNS, CDR2 SASEGT. Trimming stripped 6 bases from V and 5 bases from J, with 16 bases between. The CDR3 has 14 amino acids. CDR3 sequence (DNA): TGTGCCAGCAGGCCCGGGGGCGCCGGAACTGAAGCTTTCTTT. The encoded protein is CASRPGGAGTEAFF.